The sequence of this T cell receptor beta chain was determined in a study of blood T cell repertoires in COVID-19. For the study at large: Samples representing acute and convalescent COVID-19 were sourced from the United States, Italy and Spain. T cells, B-cell-depleted T cells, or PBMCs supplied cDNA or gDNA.

The CDR3 runs 14 residues. Germline-derived CDR1 and CDR2 are MNHEY and SMNVEV (reference sequence). V lost 2 bases to trimming and J lost 6 bases, with 13 bases between them. Per the original methods: Reference gene primer amplification in the assay estimated nucleated cell counts. Sequenced by immunoSEQ multiplex PCR; TCRdb stores in-frame clones only, minus some. V, J and clone size are taken as reported in that table, and D and trimming were inferred from the DNA itself. The sample contains more than 200,000 clones, 84% of which appear only once. Sequencing was done on a sample of peripheral blood. The sequence derives from a man in his 60s with acute or convalescent COVID-19. The rearrangement links TRBV27 to TRBJ1-1; no reliable D call. The DNA of the CDR3 is TGTGCCAGCAGTTTACGGGGTAGTGTCTCTGAAGCTTTCTTT. Its protein product is CASSLRGSVSEAFF.